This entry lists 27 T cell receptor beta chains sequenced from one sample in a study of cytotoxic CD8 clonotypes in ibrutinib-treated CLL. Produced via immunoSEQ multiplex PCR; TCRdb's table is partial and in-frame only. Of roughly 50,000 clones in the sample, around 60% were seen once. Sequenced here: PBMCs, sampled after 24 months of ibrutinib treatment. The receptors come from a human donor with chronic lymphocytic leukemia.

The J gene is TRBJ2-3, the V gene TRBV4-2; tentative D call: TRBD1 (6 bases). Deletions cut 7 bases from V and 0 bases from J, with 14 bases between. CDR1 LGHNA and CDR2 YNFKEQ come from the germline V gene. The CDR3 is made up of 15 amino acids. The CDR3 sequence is CASTSGDISTDTQYF. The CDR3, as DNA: TGTGCCAGCACGTCAGGGGACATCAGCACAGATACGCAGTATTTT.

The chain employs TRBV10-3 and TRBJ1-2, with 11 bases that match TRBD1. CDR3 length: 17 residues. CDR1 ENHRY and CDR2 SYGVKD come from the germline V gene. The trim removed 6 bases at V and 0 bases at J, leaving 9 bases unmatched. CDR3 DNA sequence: TGTGCCATCAGCGGGACAGGGGGATTGGTAGCTAACTATGGCTACACCTTC. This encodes CAISGTGGLVANYGYTF.

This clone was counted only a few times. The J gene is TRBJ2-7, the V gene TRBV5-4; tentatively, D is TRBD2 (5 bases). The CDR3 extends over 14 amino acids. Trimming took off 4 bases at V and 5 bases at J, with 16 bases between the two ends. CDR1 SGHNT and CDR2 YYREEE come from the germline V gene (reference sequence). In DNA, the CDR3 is TGTGCCAGCAGCCGGGAAGCGGTGGAGGACGAGCAGTACTTC. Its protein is CASSREAVEDEQYF.

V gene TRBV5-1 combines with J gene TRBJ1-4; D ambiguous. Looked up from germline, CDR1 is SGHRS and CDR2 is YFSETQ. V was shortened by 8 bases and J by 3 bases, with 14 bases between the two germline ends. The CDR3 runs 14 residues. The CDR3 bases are TGCGCCAGTTCTCCCCAGAGGCCTAATGAAAAACTGTTTTTT. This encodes CASSPQRPNEKLFF.

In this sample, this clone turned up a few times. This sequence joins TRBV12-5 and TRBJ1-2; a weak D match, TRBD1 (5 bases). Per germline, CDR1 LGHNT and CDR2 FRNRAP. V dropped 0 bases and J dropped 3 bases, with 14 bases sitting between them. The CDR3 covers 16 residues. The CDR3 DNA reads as TGTGCTAGTGGTTTGGTAGGACAAGGGGAGTACTATGGCTACACCTTC. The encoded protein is CASGLVGQGEYYGYTF.

The CDR3: CASSSPGTANNEQFF. CDR3 bases: TGTGCCAGCAGTTCACCCGGGACAGCTAACAATGAGCAGTTCTTC. The chain recombines TRBV6-5 with TRBJ2-1, with 7 bases identical to TRBD1. This CDR3 comprises 15 residues. The V segment lost 4 bases and the J segment 5 bases; nucleotides outside the gene matches: 8. From germline, CDR1 is MNHEY and CDR2 SVGAGI.

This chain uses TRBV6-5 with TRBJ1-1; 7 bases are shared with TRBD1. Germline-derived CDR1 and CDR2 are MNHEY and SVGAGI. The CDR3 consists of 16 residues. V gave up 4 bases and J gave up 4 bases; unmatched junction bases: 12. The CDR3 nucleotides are TGTGCCAGCAGTTGGACAGGCCCAGGCTTGGGCACTGAAGCTTTCTTT. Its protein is CASSWTGPGLGTEAFF.

CDR3: CASRQGSSPLHF. As DNA, the CDR3 is TGTGCCAGCAGGCAGGGGAGTTCACCCCTCCACTTT. This chain joins TRBV6-1 and TRBJ1-6; TRBD1 is a possible D gene (6 bases). Germline-derived CDR1 and CDR2 are MNHNS and SASEGT. The V gene lost 6 bases and the J gene lost 9 bases, with 9 bases spanning the gap. The CDR3 is 12 amino acids.

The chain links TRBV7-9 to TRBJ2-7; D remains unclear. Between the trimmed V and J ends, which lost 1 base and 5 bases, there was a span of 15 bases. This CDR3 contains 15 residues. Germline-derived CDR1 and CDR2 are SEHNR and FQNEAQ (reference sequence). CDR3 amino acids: CASSLVGPLPNEQYF. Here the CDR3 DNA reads TGTGCCAGCAGCTTAGTAGGCCCCCTTCCCAACGAGCAGTACTTC.

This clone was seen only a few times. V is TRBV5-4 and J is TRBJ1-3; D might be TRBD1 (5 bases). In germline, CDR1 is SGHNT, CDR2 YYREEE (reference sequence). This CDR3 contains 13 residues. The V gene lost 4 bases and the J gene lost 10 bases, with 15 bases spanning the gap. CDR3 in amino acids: CASSPGWGKTIYF. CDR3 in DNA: TGTGCCAGCAGCCCCGGCTGGGGGAAGACCATATATTTT.

The CDR3 loop is CASSPGPADYGYTF. The CDR3, as DNA: TGCGCCAGCAGCCCGGGCCCCGCAGACTATGGCTACACCTTC. The V and J genes are TRBV5-1 and TRBJ1-2; D remains ambiguous. The V end lost 4 bases, the J end lost 3 bases, and 13 bases lay between the germline ends. The CDR3 covers 14 residues. The germline CDR1 and CDR2 sequences are SGHRS and YFSETQ.

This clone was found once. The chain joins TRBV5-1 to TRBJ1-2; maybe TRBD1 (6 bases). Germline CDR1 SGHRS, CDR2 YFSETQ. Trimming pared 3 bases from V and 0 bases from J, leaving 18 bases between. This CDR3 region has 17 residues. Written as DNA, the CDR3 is TGCGCCAGCAGCTCCCTGGGGGGGCTGATAGCTAACTATGGCTACACCTTC. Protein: CASSSLGGLIANYGYTF.

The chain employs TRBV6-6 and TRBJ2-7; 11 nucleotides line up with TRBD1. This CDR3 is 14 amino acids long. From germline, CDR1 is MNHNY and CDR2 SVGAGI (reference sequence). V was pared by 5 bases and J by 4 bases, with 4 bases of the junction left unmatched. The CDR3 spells CASSRTGGAYEQYF. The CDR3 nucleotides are TGTGCCAGCAGTCGGACAGGGGGCGCATACGAGCAGTACTTC.

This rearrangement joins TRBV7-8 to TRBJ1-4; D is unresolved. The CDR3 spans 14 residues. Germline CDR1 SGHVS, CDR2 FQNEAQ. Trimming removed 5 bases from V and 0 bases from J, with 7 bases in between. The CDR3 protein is CASSRTTTNEKLFF. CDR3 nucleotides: TGTGCCAGCAGCCGAACTACAACTAATGAAAAACTGTTTTTT.

Written as DNA, the CDR3 is TGTGCCAGCAGCTTGTCCGTCGAGGGGCCCCAGCATTTT. Its protein product is CASSLSVEGPQHF. V gene TRBV5-6 combines with J gene TRBJ1-5; no clear D gene. V was clipped by 1 base and J by 9 bases, with 11 bases between them. CDR3 length: 13 residues. CDR1 and CDR2 from the germline V gene are SGHDT and YYEEEE. Based on the CDR3 plus reference TRBV5-6 and TRBJ1-5, the full variable domain is DAGVTQSPTHLIKTRGQQVTLRCSPKSGHDTVSWYQQALGQGPQFIFQYYEEEERQRGNFPDRFSGHQFPNYSSELNVNALLLGDSALYLCASSLSVEGPQHFGDGTRLSIL.

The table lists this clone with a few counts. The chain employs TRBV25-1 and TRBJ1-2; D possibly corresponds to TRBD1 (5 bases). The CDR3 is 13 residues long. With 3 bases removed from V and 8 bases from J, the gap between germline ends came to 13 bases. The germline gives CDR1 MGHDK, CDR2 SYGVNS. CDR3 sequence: CASSEITGSGYTF. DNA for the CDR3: TGTGCCAGCAGTGAGATAACAGGTTCCGGCTACACCTTC.

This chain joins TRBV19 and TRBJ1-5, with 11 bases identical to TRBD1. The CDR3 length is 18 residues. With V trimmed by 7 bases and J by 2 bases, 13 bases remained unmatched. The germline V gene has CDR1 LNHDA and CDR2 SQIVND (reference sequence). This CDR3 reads CASTSGQGAVSGNQPQHF. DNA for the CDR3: TGTGCCAGTACCTCTGGACAGGGGGCCGTGAGTGGCAATCAGCCCCAGCATTTT.

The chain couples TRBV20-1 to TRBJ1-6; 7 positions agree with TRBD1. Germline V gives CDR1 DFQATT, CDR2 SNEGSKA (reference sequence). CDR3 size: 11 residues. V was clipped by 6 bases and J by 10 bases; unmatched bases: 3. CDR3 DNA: TGCAGTGCCAGACAGGGATCACCCCTCCACTTT. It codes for CSARQGSPLHF.

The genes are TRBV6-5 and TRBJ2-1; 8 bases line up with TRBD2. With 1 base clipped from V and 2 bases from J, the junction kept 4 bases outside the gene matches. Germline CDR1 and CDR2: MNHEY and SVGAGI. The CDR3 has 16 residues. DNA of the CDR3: TGTGCCAGCAGTTACTGCCCGGGGGGGCCCTACAATGAGCAGTTCTTC. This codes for CASSYCPGGPYNEQFF.

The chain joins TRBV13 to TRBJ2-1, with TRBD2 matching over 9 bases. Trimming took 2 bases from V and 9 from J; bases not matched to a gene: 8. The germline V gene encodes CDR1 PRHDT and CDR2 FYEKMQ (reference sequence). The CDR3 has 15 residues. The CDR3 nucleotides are TGTGCCAGCAGCTTAAAGGGCGGGGGGGCGTTTGAGCAGTTCTTC. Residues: CASSLKGGGAFEQFF.

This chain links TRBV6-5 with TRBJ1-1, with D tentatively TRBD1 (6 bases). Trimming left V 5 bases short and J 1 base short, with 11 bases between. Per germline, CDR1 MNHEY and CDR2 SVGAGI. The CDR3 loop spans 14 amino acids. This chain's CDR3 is CASSPGTKNTEAFF. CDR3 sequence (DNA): TGTGCCAGCAGTCCCGGGACAAAGAACACTGAAGCTTTCTTT.

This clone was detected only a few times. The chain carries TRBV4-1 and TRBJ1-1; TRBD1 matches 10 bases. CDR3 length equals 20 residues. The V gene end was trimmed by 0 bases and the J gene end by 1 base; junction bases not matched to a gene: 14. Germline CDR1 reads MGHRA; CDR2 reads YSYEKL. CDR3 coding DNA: TGCGCCAGCAGCCAAGATCTCCCGGGACAGGGGATGGGCAAGAACACTGAAGCTTTCTTT. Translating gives CASSQDLPGQGMGKNTEAFF.

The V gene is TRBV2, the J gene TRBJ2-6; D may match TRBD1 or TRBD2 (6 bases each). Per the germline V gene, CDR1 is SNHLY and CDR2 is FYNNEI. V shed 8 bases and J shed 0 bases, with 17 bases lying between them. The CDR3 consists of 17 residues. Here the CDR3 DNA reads TGTGCCAGCCGCTTCGGGGGCCGCGGCTCTGGGGCCAACGTCCTGACTTTC. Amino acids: CASRFGGRGSGANVLTF.

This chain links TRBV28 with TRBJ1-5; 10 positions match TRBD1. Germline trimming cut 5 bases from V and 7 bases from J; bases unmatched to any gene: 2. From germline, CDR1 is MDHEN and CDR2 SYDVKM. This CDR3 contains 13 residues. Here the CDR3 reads CASSGTGDQPQHF. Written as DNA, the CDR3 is TGTGCCAGCAGTGGGACAGGGGACCAGCCCCAGCATTTT.

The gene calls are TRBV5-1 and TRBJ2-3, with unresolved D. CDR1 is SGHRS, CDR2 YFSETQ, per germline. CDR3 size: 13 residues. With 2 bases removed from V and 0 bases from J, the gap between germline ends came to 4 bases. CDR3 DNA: TGCGCCAGCAGCTTAACTAGCACAGATACGCAGTATTTT. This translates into CASSLTSTDTQYF.

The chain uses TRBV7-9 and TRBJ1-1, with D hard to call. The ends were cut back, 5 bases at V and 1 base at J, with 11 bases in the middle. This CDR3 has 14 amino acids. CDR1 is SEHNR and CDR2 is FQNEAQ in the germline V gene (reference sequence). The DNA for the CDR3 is TGTGCCAGCAGCGCCCGGACGGCGAACACTGAAGCTTTCTTT. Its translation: CASSARTANTEAFF.

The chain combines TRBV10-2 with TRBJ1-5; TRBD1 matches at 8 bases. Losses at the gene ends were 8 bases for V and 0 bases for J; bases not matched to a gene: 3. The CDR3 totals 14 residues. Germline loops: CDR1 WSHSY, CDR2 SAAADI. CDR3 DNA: TGCGCCAGCCGGGACAGGCCTAGCAATCAGCCCCAGCATTTT. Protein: CASRDRPSNQPQHF.